The 18 T cell receptor beta chains presented below share a single source sample, sequenced in a study of CD8 T cells in Susac syndrome. RNA amounts of roughly 0.45 to 1 ug underwent reverse transcription with random hexamers. TCRdb called the immunoSEQ multiplex PCR reads again in MiXCR, with one record for every CDR3 protein. This sample has more than 95,000 distinct CDR3 sequences, with 93% found just once. Sequencing input: CD4+ T cells from PBMCs. All receptors derive from a human donor with multiple sclerosis.

The chain uses TRBV28 and TRBJ1-1; no reliable D call. CDR1 MDHEN and CDR2 SYDVKM come from the germline V gene. The CDR3 spans 13 residues. The V end was cut by 4 bases, the J end by 5 bases, with 11 bases between. Here the CDR3 reads CASSWGSRTEAFF. In DNA, the CDR3 is TGTGCCAGCAGTTGGGGATCGCGGACTGAAGCTTTCTTT.

The rearrangement uses TRBV29-1 and TRBJ1-6; 8 bases align to TRBD1. V was pared by 4 bases and J by 10 bases, with 6 bases of the junction left unmatched. This CDR3 comprises 13 residues. Germline CDR1 SQVTM, CDR2 ANQGSEA. CDR3 loop: CSVGTGSGSPLHF. Written as DNA, the CDR3 is TGCAGCGTTGGGACAGGGTCGGGATCACCCCTCCACTTT.

This chain connects TRBV7-9 to TRBJ1-5; no clear D. In germline, CDR1 is SEHNR, CDR2 FQNEAQ (reference sequence). This CDR3 comprises 14 residues. Trimming stripped 4 bases from V and 3 bases from J, with 10 bases between. The CDR3 sequence is CASSSSGDNQPQHF. The DNA for the CDR3 is TGTGCCAGCAGCTCGAGTGGAGACAATCAGCCCCAGCATTTT.

The chain is built from TRBV2 and TRBJ2-2; maybe TRBD1 (5 bases). The germline CDR1 and CDR2 sequences are SNHLY and FYNNEI. Trimming took 6 bases from V and 6 from J, leaving 14 bases between them. CDR3 length equals 14 residues. CDR3 sequence: CASRVVARAGELFF. The CDR3 region has the DNA TGTGCCAGCAGGGTGGTAGCCAGGGCCGGGGAGCTGTTTTTT.

The table lists this clonotype with a count of one. This sequence joins TRBV7-2 and TRBJ1-2, with D possibly being TRBD1 (5 bases). The CDR3 is made up of 15 amino acids. V shed 4 bases and J shed 0 bases, with 12 bases lying between them. The germline gives CDR1 SGHTA, CDR2 FQGNSA. In DNA form, the CDR3 reads TGTGCCAGCAGCTCGCGGGGGGGGGCTAACTATGGCTACACCTTC. Its protein is CASSSRGGANYGYTF. The whole variable domain, filled in from reference TRBV7-2 and TRBJ1-2, reads GAGVSQSPSNKVTEKGKDVELRCDPISGHTALYWYRQSLGQGLEFLIYFQGNSAPDKSGLPSDRFSAERTGGSVSTLTIQRTQQEDSAVYLCASSSRGGANYGYTFGSGTRLTVV.

The chain uses TRBV2 and TRBJ1-6; D gene uncertain. In germline, CDR1 is SNHLY, CDR2 FYNNEI. V shed 8 bases and J shed 5 bases, with 13 bases lying between them. The CDR3 runs 14 residues. The CDR3 DNA sequence: TGTGCCAGCGTCTGGGGTAAGGATAATTCACCCCTCCACTTT. Encoded protein: CASVWGKDNSPLHF.

The rearrangement links TRBV6-2 or TRBV6-3 to TRBJ1-2; no clear D gene. The ends were cut back, 4 bases at V and 3 bases at J, with 12 bases in the middle. CDR1 is MNHEY, CDR2 SVGEGT, per germline. This CDR3 has 14 residues. The CDR3 sequence is CASSSWTSDYGYTF. The CDR3 DNA reads TGTGCCAGCAGTTCCTGGACCTCGGACTATGGCTACACCTTC.

The V and J genes are TRBV6-5 and TRBJ1-1, with D unresolved. The CDR3 length is 13 residues. CDR1 and CDR2 from the germline V gene are MNHEY and SVGAGI. V was clipped by 3 bases and J by 4 bases, with 9 bases between them. CDR3 DNA: TGTGCCAGCAGTTATGGAGGACGCACTGAAGCTTTCTTT. Translating it yields CASSYGGRTEAFF.

The rearrangement uses TRBV7-9 and TRBJ2-5, with D perhaps given as TRBD1 or TRBD2 (5 bases each). The germline gives CDR1 SEHNR, CDR2 FQNEAQ (reference sequence). Trimming cost V 2 bases and J 5 bases, with 12 bases left between them. The CDR3 loop spans 14 amino acids. The CDR3 region has the DNA TGTGCCAGCAGCTTATGGGGACGAGGGGAGACCCAGTACTTC. Amino acids: CASSLWGRGETQYF.

V gene TRBV5-4 combines with J gene TRBJ1-2; 8 bases agree with TRBD1. The V and J ends lost 1 base and 5 bases, in that order; junction bases with no gene match: 16. Germline V gives CDR1 SGHNT, CDR2 YYREEE (reference sequence). The CDR3 runs to 18 residues. The CDR3 here is CASSLFAGVWTGQYGYTF. The DNA for the CDR3 is TGTGCCAGCAGCTTGTTTGCCGGGGTTTGGACAGGGCAATATGGCTACACCTTC.

V usage is TRBV6-2 or TRBV6-3 and J usage is TRBJ2-5, with D tentatively TRBD1 (5 bases). The CDR3 is made up of 15 amino acids. Germline V gene lookup returns CDR1 MNHEY and CDR2 SVGEGT. V shed 2 bases and J shed 0 bases, with 10 bases lying between them. Here the CDR3 reads CASSYGALYQETQYF. CDR3 nucleotide sequence: TGTGCCAGCAGTTACGGGGCTTTGTACCAAGAGACCCAGTACTTC.

J is TRBJ1-5 and V is TRBV30, with TRBD1 identical over 9 bases. This CDR3 has 13 amino acids. Germline V gene sequence: CDR1 GTSNPN, CDR2 SVGIG (reference sequence). After removal of 5 bases from V and 4 bases from J, the junction contained 3 bases not matched to a gene. Here the CDR3 reads CAWGQGRNQPQHF. The CDR3 nucleotides read TGTGCCTGGGGACAGGGGAGGAATCAGCCCCAGCATTTT.

DNA for the CDR3: TGTGCCAGCAGTGGAGAGGGGGGGAGCTCCTACGAGCAGTACTTC. Translation gives CASSGEGGSSYEQYF. The J gene is TRBJ2-7, the V gene TRBV6-5; a possible D gene is TRBD2 (7 bases). Germline lookup yields CDR1 MNHEY and CDR2 SVGAGI. CDR3 length: 15 residues. Trimming took off 5 bases at V and 0 bases at J, with 14 bases between the two ends.

This clonotype came up once. V and J are TRBV2 and TRBJ2-1, with D possibly being TRBD2 (5 bases). CDR1 and CDR2 (germline): SNHLY, FYNNEI. The ends were cut back, 7 bases at V and 4 bases at J, with 11 bases in the middle. The CDR3 consists of 13 residues. The CDR3 loop is CASKASRYNEQFF. The CDR3 DNA sequence: TGTGCCAGCAAGGCTAGCAGATACAATGAGCAGTTCTTC.

V and J are TRBV25-1 and TRBJ1-6; D gene unclear. The V and J ends lost 3 bases and 10 bases respectively, with 13 bases between them. This CDR3 spans 14 amino acids. Germline CDR1 and CDR2: MGHDK and SYGVNS. The chain's CDR3 is CASSEAVGVSPLHF. For the CDR3, the DNA is TGTGCCAGCAGTGAGGCGGTCGGGGTGTCACCCCTCCACTTT. The variable domain in full, completed from reference TRBV25-1 and TRBJ1-6, reads EADIYQTPRYLVIGTGKKITLECSQTMGHDKMYWYQQDPGMELHLIHYSYGVNSTEKGDLSSESTVSRIRTEHFPLTLESARPSHTSQYLCASSEAVGVSPLHFGNGTRLTVT.

This clonotype was counted once. The chain joins TRBV5-1 to TRBJ2-3; D gene unclear. V was clipped by 4 bases and J by 4 bases, with 7 bases between them. Looked up from germline, CDR1 is SGHRS and CDR2 is YFSETQ. The CDR3 covers 12 residues. The CDR3 DNA follows: TGCGCCAGCAGCGCCGAAGCAGATACGCAGTATTTT. Protein product: CASSAEADTQYF.

This chain uses TRBV6-1 with TRBJ2-7; D is possibly TRBD1 or TRBD2 (5 bases each). The CDR3 length is 16 residues. Trimming pared 4 bases from V and 5 bases from J, leaving 21 bases between. The germline CDR1 and CDR2 sequences are MNHNS and SASEGT. The CDR3 bases are TGTGCCAGCAGTGTCTCGGGGCTTCAGCCTAGAGACGAGCAGTACTTC. It specifies CASSVSGLQPRDEQYF.

The chain joins TRBV2 to TRBJ2-2; D not certain. CDR3 length: 14 residues. V was shortened by 7 bases and J by 2 bases, with 11 bases between the two germline ends. Per the germline V gene, CDR1 is SNHLY and CDR2 is FYNNEI. This chain's CDR3 is CASTWTGNTGELFF. The CDR3, as DNA: TGTGCCAGCACTTGGACGGGCAACACCGGGGAGCTGTTTTTT.